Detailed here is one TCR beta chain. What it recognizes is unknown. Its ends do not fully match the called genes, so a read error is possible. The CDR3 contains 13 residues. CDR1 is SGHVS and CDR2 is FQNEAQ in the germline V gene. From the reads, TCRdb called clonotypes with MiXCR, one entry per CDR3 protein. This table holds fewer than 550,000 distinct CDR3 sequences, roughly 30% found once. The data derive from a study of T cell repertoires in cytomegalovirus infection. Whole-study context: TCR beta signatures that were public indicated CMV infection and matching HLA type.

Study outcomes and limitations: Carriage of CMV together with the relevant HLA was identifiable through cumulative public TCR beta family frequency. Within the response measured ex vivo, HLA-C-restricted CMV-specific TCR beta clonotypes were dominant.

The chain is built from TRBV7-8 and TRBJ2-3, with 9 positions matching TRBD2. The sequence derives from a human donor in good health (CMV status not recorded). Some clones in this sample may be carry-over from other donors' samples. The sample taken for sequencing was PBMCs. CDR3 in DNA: TGTGCCAGCCGCGGGAGGGGGACAGAGACGCAGTATTTT. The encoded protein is CASRGRGTETQYF.